This T cell receptor beta chain was sequenced during a study of CD8 T cells in ankylosing spondylitis. Study-level points and caveats: Several highly homologous variants formed a TCR beta motif that appeared characteristic of ankylosing spondylitis blood. The authors found the disease-linked clones to be CD8+ and relatively rare in peripheral blood. Within matched ankylosing spondylitis synovial fluid, disease-linked clones were reportedly significantly enriched.

A quantitative 5'-RACE method, one with molecular barcodes, was used to make TCR beta libraries. TCRdb reprocessed the 5' RACE reads via MiXCR and lists one record per CDR3 protein. The data show 100,000 to 150,000 distinct CDR3 sequences, with around 7% seen just once and over 9% held by the top ten. The J segment lost 1 base and the V segment lost 4 bases, leaving 16 bases of the junction unmatched. Germline CDR1 reads SGHRS; CDR2 reads YFSETQ. This CDR3 is 20 amino acids long. This clonotype was seen many times. Its cognate antigen is unknown. Material for sequencing was blood, either unsorted or a sorted T cell fraction (not recorded which). The sequence was collected from a male donor with ankylosing spondylitis or in good health (not recorded which). The rearrangement uses TRBV5-1 and TRBJ2-1; TRBD2 matches 11 bases. CDR3 sequence: CASSTLPLTSGTVSYNEQFF. CDR3 coding DNA: TGCGCCAGCAGCACCCTCCCTCTGACTAGCGGGACGGTTTCCTACAATGAGCAGTTCTTC. Full variable domain (outside the CDR3, taken from reference TRBV5-1 and TRBJ2-1): KAGVTQTPRYLIKTRGQQVTLSCSPISGHRSVSWYQQTPGQGLQFLFEYFSETQRNKGNFPGRFSGRQFSNSRSEMNVSTLELGDSALYLCASSTLPLTSGTVSYNEQFFGPGTRLTVL.